This T cell receptor beta chain was profiled in a study of neoadjuvant nivolumab and ipilimumab in lung cancer. Study-wide background: Nivolumab 3 mg/kg was given days 1, 15 and 29, plus ipilimumab 1 mg/kg day 1 in combination.

Of note for this clone: The antigen remains undetermined. In the same sample, other DNA sequences code for this CDR3.

V lost 5 bases, J lost 0 bases, and 12 bases lay in between. The CDR3 loop spans 15 amino acids. CDR1 SEHNR and CDR2 FQNEAQ come from the germline V gene (reference sequence). Broader study findings: From pretherapy to surgery, tumor richness and clonality rose with dual therapy.

Sequencing used immunoSEQ multiplex PCR; TCRdb keeps in-frame clones, though not all of them. Of around 30,000 clones in the sample, nearly 85% were seen once. The clonotype comes from an adult with non-small cell lung cancer. The V and J genes are TRBV7-9 and TRBJ2-3; TRBD2 might be the D (5 bases). The specimen comprised tumor tissue, sampled after neoadjuvant nivolumab, alone or with ipilimumab, at or shortly before surgery. The CDR3 DNA reads TGTGCCAGCAGCCCTCCCGGGGTGAGCACAGATACGCAGTATTTT. It specifies CASSPPGVSTDTQYF.